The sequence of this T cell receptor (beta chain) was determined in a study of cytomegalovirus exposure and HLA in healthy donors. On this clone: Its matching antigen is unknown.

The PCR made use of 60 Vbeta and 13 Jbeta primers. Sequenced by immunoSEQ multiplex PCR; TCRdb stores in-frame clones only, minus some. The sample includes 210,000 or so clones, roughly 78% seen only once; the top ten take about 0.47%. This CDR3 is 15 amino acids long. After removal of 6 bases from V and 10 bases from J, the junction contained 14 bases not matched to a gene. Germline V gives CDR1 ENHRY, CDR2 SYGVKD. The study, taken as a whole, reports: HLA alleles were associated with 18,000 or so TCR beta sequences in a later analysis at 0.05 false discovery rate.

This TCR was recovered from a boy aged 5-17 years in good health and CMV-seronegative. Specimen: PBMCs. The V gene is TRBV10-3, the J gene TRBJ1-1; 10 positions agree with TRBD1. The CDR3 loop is CAISQGQGRRVLAFF. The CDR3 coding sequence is TGTGCCATCAGCCAGGGACAGGGGCGGCGGGTTTTAGCTTTCTTT.